This passage covers 25 T cell receptor beta chains from one sample sequenced in a study of cytomegalovirus exposure and HLA in healthy donors. Researchers ran the PCR with 60 Vbeta and 13 Jbeta primers. Using immunoSEQ multiplex PCR, the repertoire was profiled, and TCRdb retains in-frame clones only, with some absent. The sample carries roughly 100,000 clones, around four fifths recorded once. Sequenced sample: PBMCs. These receptors were collected from a man aged 35-49 years in good health and CMV-seronegative.

The V gene is TRBV13, the J gene TRBJ1-1, with D maybe TRBD1 (5 bases). CDR3 length: 13 residues. Germline CDR1 PRHDT, CDR2 FYEKMQ (reference sequence). The ends were cut back, 3 bases at V and 7 bases at J, with 12 bases in the middle. The CDR3 reads CASSFTGALEAFF. The CDR3 nucleotides read TGTGCCAGCAGCTTCACAGGCGCCCTTGAAGCTTTCTTT.

CDR3 nucleotides: TGCGCCAGCAGCCAAGATGACAGGGGAGGAGATACGCAGTATTTT. Amino acid sequence: CASSQDDRGGDTQYF. The rearrangement uses TRBV4-1 and TRBJ2-3; 8 nucleotides align to TRBD1. The V gene's germline CDR1 is MGHRA and CDR2 YSYEKL. V was pared by 0 bases and J by 5 bases, with 4 bases of the junction left unmatched. This CDR3 contains 15 residues.

This rearrangement joins TRBV7-6 to TRBJ2-5, with 7 bases identical to TRBD1. Germline CDR1 SGHVS, CDR2 FNYEAQ. V trimming: 4 bases; J trimming: 5 bases; junction bases outside the gene matches: 10. The CDR3 sequence is 15 residues long. The CDR3 nucleotides read TGTGCCAGCAGCTCCATACAGGGGAGAGAGGAGACCCAGTACTTC. It specifies CASSSIQGREETQYF.

The V and J genes are TRBV7-2 and TRBJ2-3; TRBD2 matches 13 bases. V lost 3 bases to trimming and J lost 0 bases; unmatched junction nucleotides: 3. Looked up from germline, CDR1 is SGHTA and CDR2 is FQGNSA. The CDR3 length is 17 residues. Here the CDR3 DNA reads TGTGCCAGCAGCTTCGGACTAGCGGGGGCTAGCACAGATACGCAGTATTTT. Encoded protein: CASSFGLAGASTDTQYF. Variable domain in full (rest from reference TRBV7-2 and TRBJ2-3): GAGVSQSPSNKVTEKGKDVELRCDPISGHTALYWYRQSLGQGLEFLIYFQGNSAPDKSGLPSDRFSAERTGGSVSTLTIQRTQQEDSAVYLCASSFGLAGASTDTQYFGPGTRLTVL.

This clone occurred a few times. The rearrangement uses TRBV18 and TRBJ1-1; weak D call: TRBD1 (5 bases). The CDR3 is 16 residues long. V was shortened by 0 bases and J by 1 base, with 12 bases between the two germline ends. Looked up from germline, CDR1 is KGHSH and CDR2 is LQKENI. CDR3 protein: CASSPPGQGANTEAFF. In DNA, the CDR3 is TGTGCCAGCTCACCACCGGGGCAGGGTGCGAACACTGAAGCTTTCTTT.

This clone came up once. The chain joins TRBV18 to TRBJ1-5; D is undetermined. The CDR3 has 13 residues. V gave up 3 bases and J gave up 2 bases, with 5 bases separating them. The germline V gene encodes CDR1 KGHSH and CDR2 LQKENI. The CDR3 loop reads CASSPGGNQPQHF. The CDR3 DNA is TGTGCCAGCTCACCCGGGGGCAATCAGCCCCAGCATTTT.

This clone showed up just a few times. V is TRBV19 and J is TRBJ1-3; no reliable D call. The V gene's germline CDR1 is LNHDA and CDR2 SQIVND (reference sequence). V was trimmed by 6 bases and J by 3 bases, leaving 9 bases between them. This CDR3 is 13 amino acids long. CDR3 coding DNA: TGTGCCAGTAGAACAGAAGGTGGAAACACCATATATTTT. Residues: CASRTEGGNTIYF.

Only a few counts were recorded for this clone. The chain links TRBV6-1 to TRBJ2-2; 8 nucleotides agree with TRBD1. Germline CDR1 and CDR2: MNHNS and SASEGT. V shed 7 bases, J shed 5 bases, and the junction held 6 bases outside the gene matches. There are 14 residues in the CDR3. CDR3 DNA: TGTGCCAGCACCACGGGACAGGTTACCGGGGAGCTGTTTTTT. Its protein product is CASTTGQVTGELFF.

This sequence joins TRBV9 and TRBJ2-1, with 7 bases aligning to TRBD1. The junction had 4 bases not matched to a gene; V was cut back by 3 bases and J by 4 bases. CDR3 length: 14 amino acids. CDR1 and CDR2 from the germline V gene are SGDLS and YYNGEE. CDR3 residues: CASSAGQPYNEQFF. The CDR3 DNA reads as TGTGCCAGCAGCGCGGGACAGCCTTACAATGAGCAGTTCTTC.

The chain joins TRBV21-1 to TRBJ2-1; the D call TRBD1 from the table was never checked on the DNA. TRBV21-1 is recorded as a pseudogene. This CDR3 is 16 amino acids long. The CDR3: CASSKVFVTETREQFF. The CDR3 bases are TGTGCCAGCAGCAAAGTTTTTGTCACAGAGACACGTGAGCAGTTCTTC.

This CDR3 reads CSVEEAYEQYF. The CDR3 nucleotides are TGCAGCGTTGAGGAGGCATACGAGCAGTACTTC. V gene TRBV29-1 combines with J gene TRBJ2-7; tentative D call: TRBD2 (5 bases). The CDR3 loop spans 11 amino acids. Trimming removed 3 bases from V and 4 bases from J, with 7 bases in between. The germline CDR1 and CDR2 sequences are SQVTM and ANQGSEA.

The chain couples TRBV25-1 to TRBJ2-3, with D uncertain. With 3 bases removed from V and 3 bases from J, the gap between germline ends came to 7 bases. The CDR3 runs to 13 residues. Germline-derived CDR1 and CDR2 are MGHDK and SYGVNS. CDR3 DNA sequence: TGTGCCAGCAGTGAGAGACAAACAGATACGCAGTATTTT. It translates to CASSERQTDTQYF.

The J gene is TRBJ2-3, the V gene TRBV9; TRBD1 matches 12 bases. Germline trimming cut 2 bases from V and 7 bases from J; bases unmatched to any gene: 5. The CDR3 has 15 amino acids. Germline lookup yields CDR1 SGDLS and CDR2 YYNGEE. CDR3 nucleotides: TGTGCCAGCAGCGTTCCGGGACAGGGGGCTCATACGCAGTATTTT. It is translated as CASSVPGQGAHTQYF.

The CDR3, as DNA: TGTGCCAGCAGCATTGGACAGGGTCACACCGGGGAGCTGTTTTTT. Amino acids: CASSIGQGHTGELFF. The V call is TRBV11-1, the J call TRBJ2-2, with 8 bases aligning to TRBD1. CDR1 and CDR2 (germline): SGHAT, FQDESV (reference sequence). The CDR3 consists of 15 residues. V dropped 5 bases and J dropped 3; count of bases not matched to a gene: 5.

V and J are TRBV29-1 and TRBJ2-3; D not resolved. The CDR3 contains 11 residues. Trimming removed 6 bases from V and 6 bases from J, with 10 bases in between. Germline V CDR1 and CDR2: SQVTM, ANQGSEA. The CDR3: CSVRGRDTQYF. Written as DNA, the CDR3 is TGCAGCGTGAGAGGCCGCGATACGCAGTATTTT.

The chain links TRBV7-9 to TRBJ1-4; 7 positions match TRBD1. Trimming at V came to 3 bases and at J to 8 bases, leaving 15 bases not matched to a gene. This CDR3 comprises 17 residues. CDR1 and CDR2 (germline): SEHNR, FQNEAQ (reference sequence). The CDR3 loop reads CASSLGRGTAGGEKLFF. CDR3 bases: TGTGCCAGCAGCTTGGGCCGTGGGACAGCCGGGGGCGAAAAACTGTTTTTT.

V is TRBV7-6 and J is TRBJ1-1, with a tentative D call TRBD1 (5 bases). In germline, CDR1 is SGHVS, CDR2 FNYEAQ. Deletions cut 3 bases from V and 8 bases from J, with 13 bases between. The CDR3 spans 13 residues. Here the CDR3 DNA reads TGTGCCAGCAGCTTCTCACAGGTAGCCGAAGCTTTCTTT. This codes for CASSFSQVAEAFF. Based on the CDR3 plus reference TRBV7-6 and TRBJ1-1, the full variable domain is GAGVSQSPRYKVTKRGQDVALRCDPISGHVSLYWYRQALGQGPEFLTYFNYEAQQDKSGLPNDRFSAERPEGSISTLTIQRTEQRDSAMYRCASSFSQVAEAFFGQGTRLTVV.

This rearrangement joins TRBV5-1 to TRBJ1-6, with D unclear. The CDR3 has 15 residues. V lost 2 bases and J lost 7, with 13 bases in between. Germline V CDR1 and CDR2: SGHRS, YFSETQ. The DNA for the CDR3 is TGCGCCAGCAGCTTAGAACAGTTCCCGAATTCACCCCTCCACTTT. This codes for CASSLEQFPNSPLHF.

For this clone: Other DNA variants within this sample encode the same CDR3. The V and J genes are TRBV5-6 and TRBJ2-5; TRBD2 is a possible D gene (5 bases). The CDR3 loop spans 14 amino acids. V was cut by 2 bases and J by 5 bases, with 13 bases left in between. Per germline, CDR1 SGHDT and CDR2 YYEEEE. The CDR3: CASSFETSGETQYF. The CDR3 nucleotides read TGTGCCAGCAGCTTCGAGACAAGCGGTGAGACCCAGTACTTC.

Notes on this clone: An end of the junction differs from the germline gene, which may be a read error. J is TRBJ2-1 and V is TRBV7-7, with D possibly matching TRBD2 (5 bases). The CDR3 sequence is 15 residues long. CDR1 and CDR2 from the germline V gene are SSHAT and FNYEAQ (reference sequence). The CDR3 sequence: CASSLDGSSYNEQFF. In DNA, the CDR3 is TGTGCTAGCAGCTTAGATGGGAGCTCCTACAATGAGCAGTTCTTC.

This clone was seen a single time. The chain uses TRBV12-5 and TRBJ1-3, with D maybe TRBD1 (5 bases). V shed 5 bases and J shed 0 bases, with 8 bases lying between them. Germline V gene sequence: CDR1 LGHNT, CDR2 FRNRAP. The CDR3 runs to 14 residues. This CDR3 is CASGQQVSGNTIYF. Here the CDR3 DNA reads TGTGCTAGTGGTCAACAGGTCTCTGGAAACACCATATATTTT.

The rearrangement uses TRBV7-9 and TRBJ1-5; D may be TRBD1 (6 bases). The CDR3 is made up of 14 amino acids. The germline V gene has CDR1 SEHNR and CDR2 FQNEAQ (reference sequence). The V and J ends lost 5 bases and 3 bases respectively, with 11 bases between them. The CDR3 DNA sequence: TGTGCCAGCAGCCCGGGACAAATCAATCAGCCCCAGCATTTT. Translating it yields CASSPGQINQPQHF.

This chain links TRBV18 with TRBJ1-6, with TRBD1 identical over 7 bases. V trimming: 3 bases; J trimming: 10 bases; junction bases outside the gene matches: 9. The germline CDR1 and CDR2 sequences are KGHSH and LQKENI. The CDR3 has 15 residues. The CDR3 sequence is CASSPEGGIRSPLHF. CDR3 DNA: TGTGCCAGCTCACCGGAAGGGGGCATAAGATCACCCCTCCACTTT.

The chain employs TRBV7-9 and TRBJ2-7, with 9 bases fitting TRBD1. The V gene end was trimmed by 5 bases and the J gene end by 5 bases; junction bases not matched to a gene: 7. Germline values: CDR1 SEHNR, CDR2 FQNEAQ (reference sequence). The CDR3 consists of 14 residues. As DNA, the CDR3 is TGTGCCAGCAGCCTACAGGGGGCAGGGGACGAGCAGTACTTC. Its translation is CASSLQGAGDEQYF.

The chain carries TRBV7-2 and TRBJ1-5; weak D call: TRBD1 (6 bases). The CDR3 extends over 13 amino acids. Germline lookup yields CDR1 SGHTA and CDR2 FQGNSA. The V end was cut by 5 bases, the J end by 6 bases, with 11 bases between. CDR3 in amino acids: CASSPQGFQPQHF. In DNA, the CDR3 is TGTGCCAGCAGCCCACAGGGATTTCAGCCCCAGCATTTT.